Ten or more counts support the clone carrying this T cell receptor (beta chain). Its antigen remains unidentified. The entry originates in a study of T-cell memory formation after mild COVID-19. Points from the study as a whole: SARS-CoV-2 specificity was not confirmed for second-wave clones peaking on day 37.

TCRdb passed the 5' RACE reads through MiXCR, listing each CDR3 protein once. The data contain 300,000 to 350,000 distinct CDR3 sequences, more than 13% of them singletons. Germline CDR1 SGHTA, CDR2 FQGTGA. With 5 bases removed from V and 1 base from J, the gap between germline ends came to 13 bases. CDR3 length equals 15 residues. The V call is TRBV7-3, the J call TRBJ2-3, with a tentative D call TRBD2 (5 bases). This clonotype was sampled from a man between 18 and 29 years old who had mild COVID-19 (a few samples of this study predate the infection). Cell type and time point are not known. Source material: PBMCs or a T cell subset sorted from them (not recorded which). The CDR3 region has the DNA TGTGCCAGCAGCCTACTAGGTGGGGGCACAGATACGCAGTATTTT. As protein: CASSLLGGGTDTQYF.